Listed below are T cell receptor beta chains from one sample, sequenced in a study of human T cells and chemical hapten exposure. TCRdb re-analysed the RACE reads in MiXCR, keeping a single row per CDR3 protein. The data contain about 85,000 distinct CDR3 sequences, around 10% of them singletons. This specimen consisted of whole blood, obtained in connection with sensitization to the hapten diphenylcyclopropenone (DPC). These receptors were obtained from a young man with alopecia areata. Some clones in this sample may be carry-over from other donors' samples. Each CDR3 is given with its conserved first and last residue. The order of the fields is D gene, V gene, J gene, clone size, CDR3 protein, CDR3 DNA. The D gene is left open where the match is weak. For some rows the clone size is stated as once, few or many, or as a class when expanded; others skip it.

D: TRBD2; V: TRBV29-1; J: TRBJ2-1; size: NA; CDR3: CSVDGRGGYNEQFF; DNA: TGCAGCGTTGATGGGCGGGGGGGATACAATGAGCAGTTCTTC
D: TRBD1; V: TRBV19; J: TRBJ1-2; size: many; CDR3: CAGQGNGYGYTF; DNA: TGTGCCGGACAGGGGAATGGGTATGGCTACACCTTC
D: NA; V: TRBV4-3; J: TRBJ1-4; size: few; CDR3: CASSQDRGAAAIEKLFF; DNA: TGCGCCAGCAGCCAAGATCGGGGGGCGGCGGCAATTGAAAAACTGTTTTTT
D: TRBD2; V: TRBV25-1; J: TRBJ2-1; size: many; CDR3: CASSEYRGLAGYEQFF; DNA: TGTGCCAGCAGTGAATATAGGGGACTAGCGGGGTATGAGCAGTTCTTC
D: NA; V: TRBV19; J: TRBJ2-2; size: few; CDR3: CASSILWSNTGELFF; DNA: TGTGCCAGTAGTATACTTTGGTCGAACACCGGGGAGCTGTTTTTT
D: NA; V: TRBV7-6; J: TRBJ2-1; size: many; CDR3: CASSLRGAQGEQFF; DNA: TGTGCCAGCAGCTTACGGGGGGCTCAGGGTGAGCAGTTCTTC
D: TRBD2; V: TRBV5-1; J: TRBJ2-1; size: NA; CDR3: CASSWTTSGDPGPYNEQFF; DNA: TGCGCCAGCAGCTGGACGACTAGCGGGGACCCCGGGCCCTACAATGAGCAGTTCTTC
D: TRBD1; V: TRBV6-4; J: TRBJ1-5; size: many; CDR3: CASSPTGVSNQPQHF; DNA: TGTGCCAGCAGTCCCACAGGGGTTAGCAATCAGCCCCAGCATTTT
D: NA; V: TRBV29-1; J: TRBJ2-7; size: few; CDR3: CSVTGAQGGGEQYF; DNA: TGCAGCGTTACCGGGGCCCAGGGCGGAGGCGAGCAGTACTTC
D: NA; V: TRBV6-4; J: TRBJ2-5; size: few; CDR3: CASSDSGARVHQETQYF; DNA: TGTGCCAGCAGTGACTCTGGGGCTAGAGTCCACCAAGAGACCCAGTACTTC
D: TRBD1; V: TRBV10-3; J: TRBJ2-1; size: few; CDR3: CAISEDRGFYNEQFF; DNA: TGTGCCATCAGTGAGGACAGGGGGTTCTACAATGAGCAGTTCTTC
D: NA; V: TRBV20-1; J: TRBJ1-5; size: NA; CDR3: CSASVGHSNQPQHF; DNA: TGCAGTGCTAGTGTAGGGCATAGCAATCAGCCCCAGCATTTT
D: NA; V: TRBV12-3/TRBV12-4; J: TRBJ2-1; size: many; CDR3: CASSFRGSSYNEQFF; DNA: TGTGCCAGCAGCTTCAGGGGTAGCTCCTACAATGAGCAGTTCTTC
D: NA; V: TRBV18; J: TRBJ1-5; size: NA; CDR3: CASSPSAAHSNQPQHF; DNA: TGTGCCAGCTCACCGTCGGCAGCCCATAGCAATCAGCCCCAGCATTTT
D: TRBD2; V: TRBV6-4; J: TRBJ2-1; size: many; CDR3: CASSPRGGTYNEQFF; DNA: TGTGCCAGCAGTCCGCGGGGGGGAACCTACAATGAGCAGTTCTTC
D: NA; V: TRBV20-1; J: TRBJ2-7; size: many; CDR3: CSARFSVGEQYF; DNA: TGCAGTGCTAGATTTTCGGTGGGCGAGCAGTACTTC
D: NA; V: TRBV18; J: TRBJ1-3; size: many; CDR3: CASSPPGKISGNTIYF; DNA: TGTGCCAGCTCACCACCAGGGAAGATCTCTGGAAACACCATATATTTT
D: TRBD1; V: TRBV5-1; J: TRBJ1-6; size: many; CDR3: CASSDTQGTGSPLHF; DNA: TGCGCCAGCAGCGACACACAGGGGACGGGCTCACCCCTCCACTTT
D: TRBD2; V: TRBV6-2/TRBV6-3; J: TRBJ2-1; size: many; CDR3: CASRKLAGGLNEQFF; DNA: TGTGCCAGCAGAAAACTAGCGGGGGGGCTAAATGAGCAGTTCTTC
D: NA; V: TRBV10-3; J: TRBJ2-3; size: many; CDR3: CAISGTSTPDTQYF; DNA: TGTGCCATCAGTGGGACCTCTACCCCAGATACGCAGTATTTT
D: NA; V: TRBV29-1; J: TRBJ2-5; size: NA; CDR3: CSARRLVSQETQYF; DNA: TGCAGCGCCAGGAGACTAGTATCCCAAGAGACCCAGTACTTC
D: NA; V: TRBV5-4; J: TRBJ1-6; size: NA; CDR3: CASSLRTAYNSPLHF; DNA: TGTGCCAGCAGCTTGAGGACAGCGTATAATTCACCCCTCCACTTT
D: NA; V: TRBV7-6; J: TRBJ2-5; size: NA; CDR3: CASSLEEFQETQYF; DNA: TGTGCCAGCAGCTTAGAAGAATTTCAAGAGACCCAGTACTTC
D: NA; V: TRBV7-9; J: TRBJ2-1; size: few; CDR3: CASSSRPGSFWEQFF; DNA: TGTGCCAGCAGCTCCCGGCCCGGATCTTTTTGGGAGCAGTTCTTC
D: NA; V: TRBV5-1; J: TRBJ2-5; size: few; CDR3: CASSLEGVETQYF; DNA: TGCGCCAGCAGCTTGGAAGGGGTAGAGACCCAGTACTTC
D: NA; V: TRBV20-1; J: TRBJ1-2; size: NA; CDR3: CSASGRAYGDYTF; DNA: TGCAGTGCTTCCGGCAGGGCGTATGGAGACTACACCTTC
D: NA; V: TRBV2; J: TRBJ1-3; size: many; CDR3: CASSEVAGSSGNTIYF; DNA: TGTGCCAGCAGTGAGGTGGCAGGGTCATCTGGAAACACCATATATTTT
D: NA; V: TRBV25-1; J: TRBJ1-2; size: NA; CDR3: CASTAGDYGYTF; DNA: TGTGCCAGCACAGCCGGAGACTATGGCTACACCTTC
D: NA; V: TRBV4-3; J: TRBJ2-6; size: NA; CDR3: CASSQDRDTSGANVLTF; DNA: TGCGCCAGCAGCCAAGATAGGGACACCTCTGGGGCCAACGTCCTGACTTTC
D: NA; V: TRBV29-1; J: TRBJ2-1; size: many; CDR3: CSVENLAEQFF; DNA: TGCAGCGTTGAAAACTTAGCGGAGCAGTTCTTC
D: NA; V: TRBV29-1; J: TRBJ1-1; size: NA; CDR3: CSVDPGPEAFF; DNA: TGCAGCGTTGACCCGGGACCGGAAGCTTTCTTT
D: NA; V: TRBV7-9; J: TRBJ2-2; size: few; CDR3: CASSLAGTNTGELFF; DNA: TGTGCCAGCAGCTTAGCAGGAACGAACACCGGGGAGCTGTTTTTT
D: NA; V: TRBV7-3; J: TRBJ1-5; size: NA; CDR3: CASRRGFDRTVNQPQHF; DNA: TGTGCCAGCCGTCGGGGGTTTGACAGGACCGTCAATCAGCCCCAGCATTTT
D: NA; V: TRBV20-1; J: TRBJ2-3; size: NA; CDR3: CSASPGRGDTQYF; DNA: TGCAGTGCAAGTCCGGGGCGCGGAGATACGCAGTATTTT
D: TRBD1; V: TRBV20-1; J: TRBJ1-4; size: many; CDR3: CSAAEGAANEKLFF; DNA: TGCAGTGCTGCGGAGGGGGCGGCTAATGAAAAACTGTTTTTT
D: NA; V: TRBV29-1; J: TRBJ1-3; size: many; CDR3: CSGRDRPGNTIYF; DNA: TGCAGCGGCCGTGACCGACCTGGAAACACCATATATTTT
D: NA; V: TRBV7-2; J: TRBJ1-1; size: few; CDR3: CASSLMSRNTEAFF; DNA: TGTGCCAGCAGCTTAATGAGTCGGAACACTGAAGCTTTCTTT
D: TRBD2; V: TRBV6-4; J: TRBJ2-1; size: few; CDR3: CASSDSSGGADEQFF; DNA: TGTGCCAGCAGTGACTCTAGCGGGGGGGCGGATGAGCAGTTCTTC
D: TRBD1; V: TRBV27; J: TRBJ2-5; size: many; CDR3: CASNDRDEETQYF; DNA: TGTGCCAGCAATGACAGGGACGAGGAGACCCAGTACTTC
D: TRBD1; V: TRBV27; J: TRBJ2-3; size: NA; CDR3: CASPTGGTDTQYF; DNA: TGTGCCAGCCCCACAGGGGGCACAGATACGCAGTATTTT
D: NA; V: TRBV7-3; J: TRBJ1-5; size: few; CDR3: CASSLTGPGAGHPQHF; DNA: TGTGCCAGCAGCTTAACCGGGCCAGGAGCGGGGCACCCCCAGCATTTT
D: TRBD1; V: TRBV2; J: TRBJ2-2; size: many; CDR3: CASRKDRANTGELFF; DNA: TGTGCCAGCCGAAAAGACAGGGCGAACACCGGGGAGCTGTTTTTT
D: NA; V: TRBV7-9; J: TRBJ1-5; size: many; CDR3: CASSPSYGPDQPQHF; DNA: TGTGCCAGCAGCCCAAGCTACGGACCGGATCAGCCCCAGCATTTT
D: NA; V: TRBV6-6; J: TRBJ2-2; size: few; CDR3: CASSYSDSNTGELFF; DNA: TGTGCCAGCAGTTACTCGGATTCCAACACCGGGGAGCTGTTTTTT
D: NA; V: TRBV29-1; J: TRBJ1-1; size: NA; CDR3: CSALRGTLNRNTEAFF; DNA: TGCAGCGCCCTACGCGGGACACTCAATCGGAACACTGAAGCTTTCTTT
D: NA; V: TRBV24-1; J: TRBJ2-2; size: NA; CDR3: CATGTPNTGELFF; DNA: TGTGCCACCGGGACTCCGAACACCGGGGAGCTGTTTTTT
D: TRBD2; V: TRBV12-3/TRBV12-4; J: TRBJ2-5; size: few; CDR3: CASTPGGRVETQYF; DNA: TGTGCCAGCACCCCGGGGGGGCGGGTAGAGACCCAGTACTTC
D: NA; V: TRBV10-1; J: TRBJ2-7; size: few; CDR3: CASSDQGMSDEQYF; DNA: TGCGCCAGCAGTGACCAGGGGATGTCGGACGAGCAGTACTTC
D: NA; V: TRBV11-3; J: TRBJ2-5; size: many; CDR3: CASSFTAGETQYF; DNA: TGTGCCAGCAGCTTCACAGCTGGAGAGACCCAGTACTTC
D: NA; V: TRBV2; J: TRBJ1-1; size: NA; CDR3: CASRDDDRFQAFF; DNA: TGTGCCAGCAGAGACGACGACAGGTTTCAAGCTTTCTTT
D: NA; V: TRBV9; J: TRBJ2-3; size: NA; CDR3: CASSPVGDTQYF; DNA: TGTGCCAGCAGCCCAGTTGGAGATACGCAGTATTTT
D: NA; V: TRBV12-3/TRBV12-4; J: TRBJ1-2; size: few; CDR3: CASSPGRLYGYTF; DNA: TGTGCCAGCAGTCCAGGGAGGCTCTATGGCTACACCTTC
D: NA; V: TRBV29-1; J: TRBJ1-1; size: many; CDR3: CSVEDSSTEAFF; DNA: TGCAGCGTTGAAGATTCATCCACTGAAGCTTTCTTT
D: TRBD2; V: TRBV29-1; J: TRBJ2-3; size: many; CDR3: CSVSGGTSPTDTQYF; DNA: TGCAGCGTTAGCGGCGGGACTAGCCCAACAGATACGCAGTATTTT
D: NA; V: TRBV29-1; J: TRBJ2-3; size: few; CDR3: CSVGIRSEGTDTQYF; DNA: TGCAGCGTTGGGATAAGGTCTGAGGGGACAGATACGCAGTATTTT